The clone carrying this T cell receptor (beta chain) has only a few counts. Its antigen is as yet unknown. The sample originates from a study of cytomegalovirus exposure and HLA in healthy donors. Points from the study as a whole: Rarity marked most TCR sequences, yet some public TCRs occurred in many donors.

Use of 60 Vbeta and 13 Jbeta primers characterized the PCR. Sequencing used immunoSEQ multiplex PCR; TCRdb keeps in-frame clones, though not all of them. The repertoire holds around 130,000 clones, with roughly 69% as singletons. The sample comprised PBMCs. The clonotype was recovered from a human donor in good health.

The CDR3 nucleotides are TGTGCCAGCAGCAGGGACAGGGCCAGCCAGCCCCAGCATTTT. It translates to CASSRDRASQPQHF. The V call is TRBV7-2, the J call TRBJ1-5, with 9 positions matching TRBD1. Looked up from germline, CDR1 is SGHTA and CDR2 is FQGNSA. The CDR3 contains 14 residues. Trimming cost V 5 bases and J 7 bases; bases outside gene matches: 6.